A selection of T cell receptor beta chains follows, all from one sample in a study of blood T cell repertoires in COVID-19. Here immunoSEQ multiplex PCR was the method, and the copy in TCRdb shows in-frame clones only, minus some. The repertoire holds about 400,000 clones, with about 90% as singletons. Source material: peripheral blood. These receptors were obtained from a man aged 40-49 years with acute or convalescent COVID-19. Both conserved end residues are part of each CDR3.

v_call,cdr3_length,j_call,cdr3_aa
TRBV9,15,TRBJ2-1,CASSVASKLYNEQFF
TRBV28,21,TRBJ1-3,CASSYQGTGLLLSSSGNTIYF
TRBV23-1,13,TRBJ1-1,CASSQSMRTEAFF
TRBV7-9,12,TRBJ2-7,CASSDRGHGQYF
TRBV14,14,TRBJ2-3,CASSQDGSADTQYF
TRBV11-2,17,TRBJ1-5,CASSSAQYVGGLRPQHF
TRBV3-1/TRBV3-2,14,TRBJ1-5,CASSQGGGDQPQHF
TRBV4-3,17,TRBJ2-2,CASSQDGERGMAGELFF
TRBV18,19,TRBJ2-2,CASSPAPFSAGGRTGELFF
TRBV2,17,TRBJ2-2,CASSEAPRRANTGELFF
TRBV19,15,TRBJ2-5,CASSTTSGRGETQYF
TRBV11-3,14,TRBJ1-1,CASSLDPGNTEAFF
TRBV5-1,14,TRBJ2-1,CASSFRDRPNEQFF
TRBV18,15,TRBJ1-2,CASSPRVTLTDGYTF
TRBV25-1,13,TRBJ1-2,CASKGGANYGYTF
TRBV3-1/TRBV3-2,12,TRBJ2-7,CASSRSSYEQYF
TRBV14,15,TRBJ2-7,CASSQEYIRSYEQYF
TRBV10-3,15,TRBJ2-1,CATERPGVGGNEQFF
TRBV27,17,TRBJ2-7,CASSRGGTGSRSYEQYF
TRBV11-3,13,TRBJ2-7,CASSLGVAYEQYF
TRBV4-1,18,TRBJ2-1,CASSQYYSAGFKTNEQFF
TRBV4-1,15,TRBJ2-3,CASSRQWVGADTQYF
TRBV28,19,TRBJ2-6,CASSLLGPLVFSGANVLTF
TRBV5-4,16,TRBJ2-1,CASSSGLAGGYNEQFF
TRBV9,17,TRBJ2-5,CASSLNSASGGSETQYF
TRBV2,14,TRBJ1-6,CASSRQGMDSPLHF
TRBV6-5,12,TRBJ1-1,CATPVLNTEAFF
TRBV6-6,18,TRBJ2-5,CASSPQAGVTGEQETQYF
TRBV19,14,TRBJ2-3,CASSITTSGDLAHF
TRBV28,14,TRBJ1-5,CASSRGKQNQPQHF
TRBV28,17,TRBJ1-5,CATVLDRPFYSNQPQHF
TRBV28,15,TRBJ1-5,CASRRHRVGNQPQHF
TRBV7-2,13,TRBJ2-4,CASSSGVRDIQYF
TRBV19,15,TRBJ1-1,CASSMKSGRATEAFF
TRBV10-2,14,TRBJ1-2,CASGPRQANYGYTF
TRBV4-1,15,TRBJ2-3,CASSRSLAGTDTQYF
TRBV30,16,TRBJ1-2,CAWSRRGEAAAYGYTF
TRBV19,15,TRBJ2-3,CASSIREDGTDTQYF
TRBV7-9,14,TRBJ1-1,CASSPMTVNTEAFF
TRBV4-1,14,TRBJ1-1,CASSLTTMNTEAFF
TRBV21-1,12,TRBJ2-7,CASSLLTYEQYF
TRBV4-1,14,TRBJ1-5,CASSQDRANQPQHF
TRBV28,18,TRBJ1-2,CASSALDTGGRGTKGYTF
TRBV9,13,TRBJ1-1,CASSVTVNTEAFF
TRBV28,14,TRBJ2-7,CASRTGASEDEQYF
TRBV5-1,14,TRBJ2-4,CASSQTGSENIQYF
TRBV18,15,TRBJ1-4,CASSPAGTGGEKLFF
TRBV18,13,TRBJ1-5,CASAQGAGQPQHF
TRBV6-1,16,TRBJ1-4,CASSEEGGQGNEKLFF
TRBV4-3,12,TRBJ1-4,CASSQGGGRLFF
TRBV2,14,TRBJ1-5,CASMLAVSNQPQHF
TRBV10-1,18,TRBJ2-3,CAAGPATVVAGGADTQYF
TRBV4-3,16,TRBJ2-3,CASSQDSGQSTDTQYF
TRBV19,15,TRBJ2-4,CASSRPDMGENIQYF
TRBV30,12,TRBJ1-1,CAWSQGDTEAFF
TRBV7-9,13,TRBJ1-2,CASSYGTAYGYTF
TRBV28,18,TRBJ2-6,CASSSWTGKSSGANVLTF
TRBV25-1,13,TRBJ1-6,CASSAATVSPLHF